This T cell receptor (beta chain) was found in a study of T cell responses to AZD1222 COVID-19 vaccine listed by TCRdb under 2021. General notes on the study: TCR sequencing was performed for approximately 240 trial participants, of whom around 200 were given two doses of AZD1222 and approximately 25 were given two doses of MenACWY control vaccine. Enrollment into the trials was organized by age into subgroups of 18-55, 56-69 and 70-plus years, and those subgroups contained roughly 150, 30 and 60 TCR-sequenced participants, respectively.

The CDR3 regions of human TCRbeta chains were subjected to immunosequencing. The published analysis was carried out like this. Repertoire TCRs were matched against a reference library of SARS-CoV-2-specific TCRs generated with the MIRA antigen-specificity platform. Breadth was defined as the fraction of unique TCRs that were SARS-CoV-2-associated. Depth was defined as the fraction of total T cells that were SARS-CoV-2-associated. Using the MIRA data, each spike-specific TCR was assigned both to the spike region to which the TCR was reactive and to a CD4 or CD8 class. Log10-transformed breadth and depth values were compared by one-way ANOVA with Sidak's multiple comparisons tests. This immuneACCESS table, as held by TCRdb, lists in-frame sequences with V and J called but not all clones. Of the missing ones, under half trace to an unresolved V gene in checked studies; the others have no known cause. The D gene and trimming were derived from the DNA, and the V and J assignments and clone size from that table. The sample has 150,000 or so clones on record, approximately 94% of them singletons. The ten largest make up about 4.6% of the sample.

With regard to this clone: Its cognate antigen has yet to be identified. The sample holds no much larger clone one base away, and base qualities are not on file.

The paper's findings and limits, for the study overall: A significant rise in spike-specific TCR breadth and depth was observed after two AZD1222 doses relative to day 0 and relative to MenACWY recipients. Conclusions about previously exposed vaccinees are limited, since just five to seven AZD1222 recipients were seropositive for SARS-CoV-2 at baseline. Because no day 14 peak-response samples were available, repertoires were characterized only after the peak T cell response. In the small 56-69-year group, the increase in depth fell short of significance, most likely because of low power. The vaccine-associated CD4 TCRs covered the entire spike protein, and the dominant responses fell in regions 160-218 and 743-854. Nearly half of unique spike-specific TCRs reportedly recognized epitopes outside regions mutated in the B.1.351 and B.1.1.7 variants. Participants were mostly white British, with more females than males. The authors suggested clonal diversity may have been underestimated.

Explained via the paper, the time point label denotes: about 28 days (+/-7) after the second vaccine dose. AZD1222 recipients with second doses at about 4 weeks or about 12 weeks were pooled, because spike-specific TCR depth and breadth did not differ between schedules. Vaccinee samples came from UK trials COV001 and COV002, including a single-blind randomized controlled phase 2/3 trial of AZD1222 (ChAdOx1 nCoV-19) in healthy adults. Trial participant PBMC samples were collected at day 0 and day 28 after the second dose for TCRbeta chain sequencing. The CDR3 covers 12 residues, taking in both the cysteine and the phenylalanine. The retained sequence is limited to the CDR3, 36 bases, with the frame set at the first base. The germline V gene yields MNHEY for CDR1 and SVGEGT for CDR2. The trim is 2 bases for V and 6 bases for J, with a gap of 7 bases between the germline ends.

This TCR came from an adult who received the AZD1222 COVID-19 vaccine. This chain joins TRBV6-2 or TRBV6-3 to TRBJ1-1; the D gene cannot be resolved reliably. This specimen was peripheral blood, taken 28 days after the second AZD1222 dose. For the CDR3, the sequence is CASSYGVSEAFF. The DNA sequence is TGTGCCAGCAGTTACGGGGTCTCTGAAGCTTTCTTT.